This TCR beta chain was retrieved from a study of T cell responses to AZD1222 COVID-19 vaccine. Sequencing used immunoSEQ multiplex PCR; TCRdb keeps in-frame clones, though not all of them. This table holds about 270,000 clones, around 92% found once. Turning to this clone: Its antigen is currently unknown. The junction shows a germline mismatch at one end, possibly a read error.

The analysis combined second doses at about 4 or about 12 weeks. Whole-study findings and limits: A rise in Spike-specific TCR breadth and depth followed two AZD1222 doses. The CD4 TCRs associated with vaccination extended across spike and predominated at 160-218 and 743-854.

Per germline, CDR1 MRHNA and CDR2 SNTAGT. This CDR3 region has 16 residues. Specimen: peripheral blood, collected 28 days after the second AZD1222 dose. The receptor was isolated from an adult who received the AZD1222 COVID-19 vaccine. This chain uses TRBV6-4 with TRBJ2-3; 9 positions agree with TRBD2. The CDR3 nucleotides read TGTGCCAGCAGTTACTCGGCTAGCGGGGGCACAGATACGCAGTATTTT. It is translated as CASSYSASGGTDTQYF.